The 27 T cell receptor beta chains listed next were all sequenced from one sample in a study of blood T cell repertoires in COVID-19 (dated by TCRdb to about 2020). Library preparation employed the immunoSEQ multiplex PCR assay. TCRdb retrieved this table from immuneACCESS and kept in-frame rearrangements only. Not all clones are present; in checked studies, unresolved V genes account for under half, and no reason is known for the remainder. A total of nearly 70,000 clones appear in this sample, around nine tenths of them only once. Jointly, the top ten make up approximately 3.6% of the sample. Sequencing was done on a sample of peripheral blood. The receptors were gathered from a woman aged 45-65 years with COVID-19, enrolled during active disease.

The chain links TRBV24-1 to TRBJ2-1; TRBD2 agrees at 11 bases. The CDR3 runs to 17 residues. The germline gives CDR1 KGHDR, CDR2 SFDVKD. V gave up 1 base and J gave up 5 bases; unmatched junction bases: 6. The CDR3 nucleotides read TGTGCCACCAGTGATTTTGGGACTAGCGGAGGTCACAATGAGCAGTTCTTC. Translated, it gives CATSDFGTSGGHNEQFF.

This clone was picked up a small number of times. The V and J genes are TRBV12-3 or TRBV12-4 and TRBJ1-6; TRBD1 matches 7 bases. This CDR3 has 13 amino acids. With 7 bases clipped from V and 7 bases from J, the junction kept 4 bases outside the gene matches. CDR3 amino acids: CASKTGDNSPLHF. CDR3 in DNA: TGTGCCAGCAAAACAGGGGACAATTCACCCCTCCACTTT.

The CDR3 bases are TGTGCCAGCAAAGGGGGCTCCTACGAGCAGTACTTC. Translating it yields CASKGGSYEQYF. The chain joins TRBV12-3 or TRBV12-4 to TRBJ2-7; D perhaps matches TRBD1 (6 bases). Trimming removed 7 bases at V and 0 bases at J, with 7 bases between. This CDR3 has 12 residues.

The chain carries TRBV9 and TRBJ2-6; possibly TRBD1 for D (7 bases). CDR3 length equals 20 residues. Germline values: CDR1 SGDLS, CDR2 YYNGEE. With 4 bases removed from V and 10 bases from J, the gap between germline ends came to 33 bases. CDR3 DNA: TGTGCCAGCAGCTCGCGGGACAGACCCCTTCACTTGGGTAGGAGAAACGTCCTGACTTTC. This sequence encodes CASSSRDRPLHLGRRNVLTF.

The rearrangement joins TRBV28 to TRBJ2-1; D is unresolved. The CDR3 spans 13 residues. Deletions cut 6 bases from V and 3 bases from J, with 9 bases between. The V gene's germline CDR1 is MDHEN and CDR2 SYDVKM. CDR3 in DNA: TGTGCCAGCAGCTCCGGCGGCTACAATGAGCAGTTCTTC. Amino acid sequence: CASSSGGYNEQFF.

The J gene is TRBJ1-2, the V gene TRBV10-3, with TRBD1 matching 8 bases. In germline, CDR1 is ENHRY, CDR2 SYGVKD. The junction had 10 bases not matched to a gene; V was cut back by 7 bases and J by 3 bases. The CDR3 contains 15 residues. For the CDR3, the DNA is TGTGCCATCAAGGACACCGGGACAGGATACTATGGCTACACCTTC. Translated, it gives CAIKDTGTGYYGYTF.

The CDR3 DNA sequence: TGCGCCAGCAGCCAAGATGCGGGGGGCGCGTACTACAATGAGCAGTTCTTC. It is translated as CASSQDAGGAYYNEQFF. The chain combines TRBV4-1 with TRBJ2-1; 8 bases are shared with TRBD2. Losses at the gene ends were 0 bases for V and 3 bases for J; bases not matched to a gene: 7. This CDR3 is 17 amino acids long. Per the germline V gene, CDR1 is MGHRA and CDR2 is YSYEKL.

As regards this clone: One junction end disagrees with the germline gene, perhaps due to a read error. The CDR3 protein is CASTEGLEGHEQFF. CDR3 nucleotide sequence: TGCGCCAGCACTGAGGGACTAGAGGGTCATGAGCAGTTCTTC. J is TRBJ2-1 and V is TRBV10-1; 8 positions match TRBD2. In germline, CDR1 is WNHNN, CDR2 SYGVQD (reference sequence). This CDR3 region has 14 residues.

The chain has TRBV9 and TRBJ2-1, with 9 bases lining up with TRBD2. The CDR3 contains 16 residues. Germline CDR1 SGDLS, CDR2 YYNGEE. The V segment lost 0 bases and the J segment 6 bases; nucleotides outside the gene matches: 7. CDR3 sequence: CASSVAWLAGRNEQFF. The CDR3 nucleotides read TGTGCCAGCAGCGTAGCTTGGCTAGCGGGACGCAATGAGCAGTTCTTC.

A single count supports this clone. The J gene is TRBJ2-7, the V gene TRBV5-6; 7 bases match TRBD1. Trimming at V came to 3 bases and at J to 1 base, leaving 10 bases not matched to a gene. Germline CDR1 SGHDT, CDR2 YYEEEE. This CDR3 is built from 16 residues. CDR3: CASSSSGTEGSYEQYF. The CDR3, as DNA: TGTGCCAGCAGCTCCTCCGGGACAGAAGGGTCCTACGAGCAGTACTTC.

The chain carries TRBV5-1 and TRBJ1-1; 9 positions match TRBD1. Trimming at V came to 1 base and at J to 5 bases, leaving 9 bases not matched to a gene. Germline V gene sequence: CDR1 SGHRS, CDR2 YFSETQ. The CDR3 sequence is 16 residues long. For the CDR3, the DNA is TGCGCCAGCAGCTTGTTCTTTGGACAGGGGAGAACTGAAGCTTTCTTT. Protein sequence: CASSLFFGQGRTEAFF. Full variable domain (outside the CDR3, taken from reference TRBV5-1 and TRBJ1-1): KAGVTQTPRYLIKTRGQQVTLSCSPISGHRSVSWYQQTPGQGLQFLFEYFSETQRNKGNFPGRFSGRQFSNSRSEMNVSTLELGDSALYLCASSLFFGQGRTEAFFGQGTRLTVV.

V is TRBV10-3 and J is TRBJ2-7, with 9 nucleotides matching TRBD2. The CDR3 is 14 residues long. Germline V CDR1 and CDR2: ENHRY, SYGVKD. V dropped 5 bases and J dropped 0; count of bases not matched to a gene: 2. CDR3 region: CAISRLADSYEQYF. The CDR3 bases are TGTGCCATCAGTCGACTAGCGGACTCCTACGAGCAGTACTTC.

This chain connects TRBV4-1 to TRBJ1-1; perhaps TRBD1 as D (5 bases). The germline CDR1 and CDR2 sequences are MGHRA and YSYEKL. The CDR3 is made up of 16 amino acids. V shed 4 bases and J shed 2 bases, with 17 bases lying between them. The CDR3 DNA reads TGCGCCAGCAGCCTCTCGGGGGGTAGGAGAAACACTGAAGCTTTCTTT. Translating gives CASSLSGGRRNTEAFF.

The gene calls are TRBV20-1 and TRBJ2-1, with TRBD2 matching over 8 bases. With 3 bases clipped from V and 8 bases from J, the junction kept 15 bases outside the gene matches. Germline V gives CDR1 DFQATT, CDR2 SNEGSKA (reference sequence). The CDR3 is 16 residues long. CDR3 DNA sequence: TGCAGTGCTAGTGTCCCCCGAGCGGGAGCTGACGATGAGCAGTTCTTC. This gives the protein CSASVPRAGADDEQFF.

This chain uses TRBV3-1 (or the pseudogene TRBV3-2) with TRBJ2-5; 7 nucleotides align to TRBD2. J was trimmed by 5 bases and V by 0 bases; bases with no gene match: 6. The germline CDR1 and CDR2 sequences are LGHDT and YNNKEL (reference sequence). The CDR3 is 15 residues long. The CDR3 protein is CASSQERTSSETQYF. In nucleotides, the CDR3 is TGTGCCAGCAGCCAAGAAAGGACTAGTAGTGAGACCCAGTACTTC.

The chain is built from TRBV7-8 and TRBJ2-1; 9 bases agree with TRBD2. J gave up 7 bases and V 5 bases, and 12 bases lay outside the gene matches. Per germline, CDR1 SGHVS and CDR2 FQNEAQ. This CDR3 has 16 amino acids. CDR3 nucleotides: TGTGCCAGCAGCCCACCATTGCGGGAGGGCCCGAATGAGCAGTTCTTC. Its translation is CASSPPLREGPNEQFF.

Only a few counts were recorded for this clone. The chain links TRBV6-5 to TRBJ1-1; 8 bases are a match to TRBD1. The CDR3 runs to 15 residues. Per the germline V gene, CDR1 is MNHEY and CDR2 is SVGAGI. With 7 bases clipped from V and 11 bases from J, the junction kept 18 bases outside the gene matches. The CDR3 is CASTPSDRVPRGAFF. The DNA for the CDR3 is TGTGCCAGCACCCCCTCGGACAGGGTCCCCAGGGGGGCTTTCTTT.

The chain links TRBV11-2 to TRBJ1-3, with TRBD1 identical over 7 bases. CDR1 and CDR2 (germline): SGHAT, FQNNGV. This CDR3 has 16 residues. The junction had 6 bases not matched to a gene; V was cut back by 4 bases and J by 0 bases. The CDR3 region is CASSSVQGISGNTIYF. In DNA, the CDR3 is TGTGCCAGCAGCTCCGTACAGGGGATCTCTGGAAACACCATATATTTT.

The chain recombines TRBV7-2 with TRBJ2-2, with 9 positions matching TRBD2. V dropped 1 base and J dropped 0; count of bases not matched to a gene: 3. Germline lookup yields CDR1 SGHTA and CDR2 FQGNSA. CDR3 length: 17 residues. CDR3 sequence: CASSLEVAGANTGELFF. CDR3 nucleotides: TGTGCCAGCAGCTTAGAGGTAGCGGGGGCGAACACCGGGGAGCTGTTTTTT.

V usage is TRBV2 and J usage is TRBJ1-5; D gene unclear. V shed 5 bases and J shed 0 bases, with 8 bases lying between them. Germline lookup yields CDR1 SNHLY and CDR2 FYNNEI. This CDR3 region has 14 residues. The CDR3 region has the DNA TGTGCCAGCAGTTCAGGATATAGCAATCAGCCCCAGCATTTT. This codes for CASSSGYSNQPQHF.

The V gene is TRBV11-3, the J gene TRBJ2-6; D possibly corresponds to TRBD2 (5 bases). In germline, CDR1 is SGHNT, CDR2 YENEEA. V lost 1 base and J lost 2, with 12 bases in between. CDR3 size: 17 residues. The CDR3 region is CASSLGAGGPGANVLTF. CDR3 nucleotides: TGTGCCAGCAGCTTAGGGGCGGGCGGACCTGGGGCCAACGTCCTGACTTTC.

This clone appeared once. The chain links TRBV9 to TRBJ1-3; D possibly corresponds to TRBD1 (6 bases). This CDR3 contains 15 residues. Trimming removed 3 bases from V and 4 bases from J, with 14 bases in between. From germline, CDR1 is SGDLS and CDR2 YYNGEE. This chain's CDR3 is CASSAPTGSGNTIYF. CDR3 sequence (DNA): TGTGCCAGCAGCGCCCCGACAGGTTCCGGAAACACCATATATTTT.

This clone was counted a single time. The CDR3 region is CASSLDGQGNSPLHF. In DNA, the CDR3 is TGCGCCAGCAGCTTGGACGGACAGGGTAATTCACCCCTCCACTTT. The chain links TRBV5-1 to TRBJ1-6, with 8 bases matching TRBD1. Germline V gives CDR1 SGHRS, CDR2 YFSETQ. V gave up 0 bases and J gave up 6 bases; unmatched junction bases: 2. This CDR3 region has 15 residues.

The V gene is TRBV5-1, the J gene TRBJ2-6, with no clear D. Trimming took off 6 bases at V and 0 bases at J, with 7 bases between the two ends. CDR1 and CDR2 (germline): SGHRS, YFSETQ. The length of the CDR3 is 14 residues. In DNA form, the CDR3 reads TGCGCCAGCAACATATACTCTGGGGCCAACGTCCTGACTTTC. Translating gives CASNIYSGANVLTF.

The chain uses TRBV7-9 and TRBJ2-2; 7 bases agree with TRBD1. The V segment lost 5 bases and the J segment 4 bases; nucleotides outside the gene matches: 10. Germline lookup yields CDR1 SEHNR and CDR2 FQNEAQ (reference sequence). CDR3 length: 16 amino acids. Here the CDR3 DNA reads TGTGCCAGCAGCCCCGACCCAGGGGGAGCCACCGGGGAGCTGTTTTTT. Translated, it gives CASSPDPGGATGELFF.

This clone was counted a single time. The J gene is TRBJ2-1, the V gene TRBV5-4, with a weak D call TRBD2 (6 bases). The CDR3 runs 16 residues. Germline CDR1 and CDR2: SGHNT and YYREEE (reference sequence). V lost 4 bases and J lost 0, with 14 bases in between. The CDR3: CASSALGRGSYNEQFF. DNA of the CDR3: TGTGCCAGCAGCGCTCTCGGGAGAGGCTCCTACAATGAGCAGTTCTTC.

The V and J genes are TRBV6-1 and TRBJ1-5; D uncertain. Germline values: CDR1 MNHNS, CDR2 SASEGT. This CDR3 is 16 amino acids long. Trimming took 2 bases from V and 11 from J, leaving 22 bases between them. The chain's CDR3 is CASSESPVVNNQAQHF. CDR3 sequence (DNA): TGTGCCAGCAGTGAATCCCCAGTCGTTAACAATCAAGCCCAGCATTTT.